Following are 25 T cell receptor beta chains from one sample sequenced in a study of T cells in localized non-small cell lung cancer. Assay used: immunoSEQ multiplex PCR; TCRdb lists only in-frame clones, some missing. The data show just under 30,000 clones, with nearly 90% seen just once and 10% held by the top ten. This specimen consisted of peripheral blood, obtained before any cancer treatment. The receptors were sampled from a woman aged 35 to 70 with stage I lung adenocarcinoma.

The count of this clone is one. The chain joins TRBV5-4 to TRBJ2-3; the match to TRBD2 covers 7 bases. The CDR3 is 12 amino acids. Germline CDR1 SGHNT, CDR2 YYREEE (reference sequence). After removal of 4 bases from V and 6 bases from J, the junction contained 2 bases not matched to a gene. The CDR3 region is CASSDGRDTQYF. The CDR3 DNA is TGTGCCAGCAGCGACGGGAGGGATACGCAGTATTTT.

The chain has TRBV6-5 and TRBJ2-7, with 7 nucleotides matching TRBD1. CDR3 size: 14 residues. The V gene end was trimmed by 6 bases and the J gene end by 0 bases; junction bases not matched to a gene: 5. Per the germline V gene, CDR1 is MNHEY and CDR2 is SVGAGI. The CDR3, as DNA: TGTGCCAGCAGACCGGACAGGTACTCCTACGAGCAGTACTTC. This sequence encodes CASRPDRYSYEQYF.

The chain is built from TRBV10-3 and TRBJ1-1, with 9 bases lining up with TRBD1. The V and J ends lost 5 bases and 1 base, in that order; junction bases with no gene match: 5. Germline CDR1 and CDR2: ENHRY and SYGVKD. CDR3 length: 15 amino acids. CDR3 region: CAISSQGASNTEAFF. The CDR3 nucleotides read TGTGCCATCAGTTCACAGGGGGCGTCGAACACTGAAGCTTTCTTT.

About this clone: At one boundary the junction diverges from the germline segment, which might be a read error. This CDR3 is CASREGQVLEQYF. The CDR3 bases are TGTGCCAGCAGGGAAGGACAGGTGCTAGAGCAGTACTTC. The rearrangement links TRBV6-1 to TRBJ2-7, with TRBD1 matching 7 bases. The germline V gene encodes CDR1 MNHNS and CDR2 SASEGT. The CDR3 contains 13 residues.

The chain joins TRBV9 to TRBJ1-1; TRBD1 might be the D (6 bases). The germline gives CDR1 SGDLS, CDR2 YYNGEE. Trimming pared 1 base from V and 5 bases from J, leaving 12 bases between. The CDR3 loop spans 14 amino acids. CDR3 protein: CASSVTGLRTEAFF. For the CDR3, the DNA is TGTGCCAGCAGCGTAACAGGGCTGAGGACTGAAGCTTTCTTT.

The table lists this clone with a count of one. This sequence joins TRBV28 and TRBJ1-5; 10 bases map to TRBD1. CDR1 MDHEN and CDR2 SYDVKM come from the germline V gene. J was trimmed by 3 bases and V by 6 bases; bases with no gene match: 2. CDR3 length: 14 amino acids. The CDR3 loop is CASRTGGNNQPQHF. The CDR3 region has the DNA TGTGCCAGCAGGACAGGGGGCAACAATCAGCCCCAGCATTTT.

The CDR3 spells CASSTTVNEQFF. CDR3 DNA: TGTGCCAGCAGCACGACAGTTAATGAGCAGTTCTTC. The chain employs TRBV27 and TRBJ2-1; perhaps TRBD1 as D (5 bases). Germline values: CDR1 MNHEY, CDR2 SMNVEV (reference sequence). V lost 6 bases and J lost 7, with 10 bases in between. This CDR3 is 12 amino acids long.

V and J are TRBV19 and TRBJ2-1; D not resolved. Germline assignment: CDR1 LNHDA and CDR2 SQIVND (reference sequence). Trimming pared 0 bases from V and 7 bases from J, leaving 10 bases between. CDR3 length equals 14 residues. CDR3 DNA sequence: TGTGCCAGTAGTATAGATGGGATGGAGAATGAGCAGTTCTTC. It is translated as CASSIDGMENEQFF.

The chain carries TRBV29-1 and TRBJ2-7, with 8 bases that match TRBD1. With 6 bases clipped from V and 2 bases from J, the junction kept 9 bases outside the gene matches. The germline V gene has CDR1 SQVTM and CDR2 ANQGSEA. The CDR3 has 14 amino acids. This CDR3 is CSVPGQGPPYEQYF. In DNA form, the CDR3 reads TGCAGCGTCCCTGGACAGGGCCCTCCCTACGAGCAGTACTTC.

A word on this clone: The germline gene is not matched at one end of the junction; a read error may be the cause. The chain joins TRBV9 to TRBJ1-1; the D is unclear. This CDR3 is built from 13 residues. The germline CDR1 and CDR2 sequences are SGDLS and YYNGEE. Written as DNA, the CDR3 is TGTGCCAGCAGCCCGAGAGGACGGGGAGAAGCTTTTTTT. This translates into CASSPRGRGEAFF.

The CDR3: CASSPGPSNYGYTF. Written as DNA, the CDR3 is TGCGCCAGCAGCCCGGGACCTTCGAACTATGGCTACACCTTC. The rearrangement links TRBV4-3 to TRBJ1-2, with D tentatively TRBD1 (5 bases). The germline V gene has CDR1 LGHNA and CDR2 YSLEER. This CDR3 spans 14 amino acids. V dropped 4 bases and J dropped 2 bases, with 11 bases sitting between them.

The CDR3: CASSLARTVHNEQFF. Written as DNA, the CDR3 is TGTGCCAGCAGCTTAGCTCGGACAGTCCACAATGAGCAGTTCTTC. This chain joins TRBV7-2 and TRBJ2-1; a possible D gene is TRBD1 (6 bases). The germline V and J ends were trimmed by 0 bases and 5 bases, with 11 bases remaining between them. CDR3 length: 15 residues. The germline V gene encodes CDR1 SGHTA and CDR2 FQGNSA.

The V and J genes are TRBV5-4 and TRBJ2-2, with a tentative D call TRBD1 (6 bases). Germline V gene data show CDR1 as SGHNT and CDR2 as YYREEE (reference sequence). This CDR3 is built from 16 residues. The V end lost 1 base, the J end lost 3 bases, and 13 bases lay between the germline ends. DNA for the CDR3: TGTGCCAGCAGCTTGCCGAGGGGGTCCGACACCGGGGAGCTGTTTTTT. As protein: CASSLPRGSDTGELFF.

The chain joins TRBV10-3 to TRBJ2-3; D ambiguous. The length of the CDR3 is 15 residues. Trimming stripped 4 bases from V and 4 bases from J, with 15 bases between. Germline values: CDR1 ENHRY, CDR2 SYGVKD. The CDR3 DNA reads as TGTGCCATCAGTGCTGATGAAGGGTGGGCAGATACGCAGTATTTT. Protein sequence: CAISADEGWADTQYF.

The chain is built from TRBV6-5 and TRBJ1-3, with 8 bases lining up with TRBD1. This CDR3 comprises 15 residues. With 8 bases clipped from V and 4 bases from J, the junction kept 10 bases outside the gene matches. Germline V gene sequence: CDR1 MNHEY, CDR2 SVGAGI. CDR3 nucleotides: TGTGCCAGCTCGAGGAGTGACAGGGGAGGAAACACCATATATTTT. Translating it yields CASSRSDRGGNTIYF.

J is TRBJ1-1 and V is TRBV19, with D possibly matching TRBD1 (6 bases). Germline V gene lookup returns CDR1 LNHDA and CDR2 SQIVND (reference sequence). V shed 5 bases and J shed 1 base, with 11 bases lying between them. This CDR3 region has 14 residues. The CDR3 here is CASSWGAQNTEAFF. The CDR3 DNA follows: TGTGCCAGTAGTTGGGGGGCCCAGAACACTGAAGCTTTCTTT.

A single count supports this clone. CDR3 nucleotides: TGTGCCAGCAGCGTAGCTGTACAGACCTATGGCTACACCTTC. As protein: CASSVAVQTYGYTF. J is TRBJ1-2 and V is TRBV9; no clear D. The CDR3 contains 14 residues. Germline V gene data show CDR1 as SGDLS and CDR2 as YYNGEE. Trimming cost V 0 bases and J 4 bases, with 10 bases left between them.

This chain uses TRBV30 with TRBJ2-5; the D call may be TRBD1 or TRBD2 (5 bases each). Germline V CDR1 and CDR2: GTSNPN, SVGIG (reference sequence). The V and J ends lost 2 bases and 4 bases respectively, with 14 bases between them. The CDR3 is made up of 14 amino acids. The CDR3 DNA sequence: TGTGCCTGGAGTATTACCGGGGCCGTAGAGACCCAGTACTTC. It translates to CAWSITGAVETQYF.

The gene calls are TRBV6-1 and TRBJ1-4, with 10 nucleotides matching TRBD1. Germline CDR1 MNHNS, CDR2 SASEGT. The CDR3 runs 16 residues. With V trimmed by 3 bases and J by 5 bases, 6 bases remained unmatched. The CDR3, as DNA: TGTGCCAGCAGTGATCTCCGGGGACAGGGGAATGAAAAACTGTTTTTT. Amino acid sequence: CASSDLRGQGNEKLFF.

The chain carries TRBV5-6 and TRBJ1-1; D not resolved. The CDR3 extends over 14 amino acids. The V gene lost 3 bases and the J gene lost 0 bases, with 9 bases spanning the gap. Germline CDR1 SGHDT, CDR2 YYEEEE. Written as DNA, the CDR3 is TGTGCCAGCAGCTGGGGTGGCATGAACACTGAAGCTTTCTTT. Translating it yields CASSWGGMNTEAFF.

This chain uses TRBV28 with TRBJ1-2; unclear D gene. Germline V gene lookup returns CDR1 MDHEN and CDR2 SYDVKM. V lost 1 base to trimming and J lost 6 bases, with 12 bases between them. This CDR3 is built from 14 residues. The CDR3 reads CASSLSQVWNGYTF. The DNA for the CDR3 is TGTGCCAGCAGTTTATCTCAGGTGTGGAATGGCTACACCTTC.

This chain connects TRBV7-8 to TRBJ2-2; 9 bases are a match to TRBD1. Looked up from germline, CDR1 is SGHVS and CDR2 is FQNEAQ. V was pared by 3 bases and J by 4 bases, with 3 bases of the junction left unmatched. The CDR3 is made up of 15 amino acids. CDR3 protein: CASSFTGGLTGELFF. In nucleotides, the CDR3 is TGTGCCAGCAGCTTCACAGGGGGCCTCACCGGGGAGCTGTTTTTT.

This clone was found once. CDR3 in DNA: TGTGCCAGGACGACAGGGGGCCCCTACGAGCAGTACTTC. Translated, it gives CARTTGGPYEQYF. The genes are TRBV14 and TRBJ2-7; 10 nucleotides align to TRBD1. J gave up 2 bases and V 9 bases, and 4 bases lay outside the gene matches. Germline V gene sequence: CDR1 SGHDN, CDR2 FVKESK. This CDR3 contains 13 residues.

The chain is built from TRBV6-5 and TRBJ2-5; the match to TRBD1 covers 8 bases. This CDR3 is built from 13 residues. Germline loops: CDR1 MNHEY, CDR2 SVGAGI. J lost 5 bases, V lost 11 bases, and 10 bases had no gene match. CDR3 DNA sequence: TGTGCCGCTTTCAGGGGGCCTCGGGAGACCCAGTACTTC. Its protein product is CAAFRGPRETQYF.

The rearrangement uses TRBV2 and TRBJ1-1; 8 nucleotides match TRBD1. Germline V CDR1 and CDR2: SNHLY, FYNNEI. With 10 bases clipped from V and 1 base from J, the junction kept 5 bases outside the gene matches. This CDR3 contains 13 residues. Written as DNA, the CDR3 is TGTGCCACCTCAGGACAGGGGAACACTGAAGCTTTCTTT. Residues: CATSGQGNTEAFF.